One sample yielded the 17 T cell receptor beta chains listed below, sequenced in a study of monozygotic twins with cystic fibrosis. The data were produced by immunoSEQ multiplex PCR, yet TCRdb's version contains in-frame clones alone and is incomplete. Here the sample spans tens of thousands of clones, roughly 97% being singletons. The sequenced material came from blood. The receptor set was obtained from a girl aged 2-10 years with cystic fibrosis.

The genes are TRBV5-4 and TRBJ1-5; TRBD1 is a possible D gene (6 bases). The CDR3 has 15 amino acids. V was pared by 5 bases and J by 1 base, with 13 bases between. Germline V CDR1 and CDR2: SGHNT, YYREEE (reference sequence). This CDR3 is CASRRGALSNQPQHF. The CDR3 nucleotides are TGTGCCAGCAGAAGGGGGGCGTTGAGCAATCAGCCCCAGCATTTT.

The CDR3 DNA reads as TGTGCCTGGAAAAGCGAGAGTGGTTCACCCCTCCACTTT. Translating gives CAWKSESGSPLHF. This chain links TRBV30 with TRBJ1-6; D is undetermined. The CDR3 has 13 residues. V gave up 4 bases and J gave up 9 bases, with 13 bases separating them. Germline CDR1 GTSNPN, CDR2 SVGIG (reference sequence).

The genes are TRBV7-9 and TRBJ1-3; unclear D gene. Per germline, CDR1 SEHNR and CDR2 FQNEAQ (reference sequence). This CDR3 is 16 amino acids long. Trimming took off 6 bases at V and 0 bases at J, with 15 bases between the two ends. The CDR3, as DNA: TGTGCCAGCAGTTTCCAGCGGAGTTACTCTGGAAACACCATATATTTT. It translates to CASSFQRSYSGNTIYF. The variable domain in full, completed from reference TRBV7-9 and TRBJ1-3, reads DTGVSQNPRHKITKRGQNVTFRCDPISEHNRLYWYRQTLGQGPEFLTYFQNEAQLEKSRLLSDRFSAERPKGSFSTLEIQRTEQGDSAMYLCASSFQRSYSGNTIYFGEGSWLTVV.

This clone appeared once. The V gene is TRBV7-9, the J gene TRBJ2-6, with unresolved D. Germline CDR1 SEHNR, CDR2 FQNEAQ (reference sequence). V gave up 8 bases and J gave up 2 bases, with 4 bases separating them. The CDR3 is 12 residues long. CDR3 DNA sequence: TGTGCCAGCCGACCTGGGGCCAACGTCCTGACTTTC. Its protein product is CASRPGANVLTF.

The chain links TRBV19 to TRBJ2-1; the match to TRBD2 covers 8 bases. Germline lookup yields CDR1 LNHDA and CDR2 SQIVND (reference sequence). With V trimmed by 5 bases and J by 9 bases, 6 bases remained unmatched. The CDR3 is 13 amino acids. This CDR3 is CASSPGLEGEQFF. For the CDR3, the DNA is TGTGCCAGTAGTCCGGGACTAGAGGGTGAGCAGTTCTTC. The full variable domain, in which reference TRBV19 and TRBJ2-1 provide the parts outside the CDR3, is DGGITQSPKYLFRKEGQNVTLSCEQNLNHDAMYWYRQDPGQGLRLIYYSQIVNDFQKGDIAEGYSVSREKKESFPLTVTSAQKNPTAFYLCASSPGLEGEQFFGPGTRLTVL.

The CDR3 coding sequence is TGCGCCAGCAGCCAAGGACCGGTGGCCCCCTACGAGCAGTACTTC. The encoded protein is CASSQGPVAPYEQYF. The chain carries TRBV4-1 and TRBJ2-7, with D hard to call. Germline-derived CDR1 and CDR2 are MGHRA and YSYEKL. The CDR3 contains 15 residues. The V and J ends lost 1 base and 2 bases respectively, with 12 bases between them.

V gene TRBV6-5 combines with J gene TRBJ2-3; the D gene is possibly TRBD1 (6 bases). V was cut by 0 bases and J by 8 bases, with 12 bases left in between. The CDR3 is made up of 14 amino acids. Germline CDR1 reads MNHEY; CDR2 reads SVGAGI. In nucleotides, the CDR3 is TGTGCCAGCAGTTACTCCCTGGGGGCAGGTACGCAGTATTTT. This gives the protein CASSYSLGAGTQYF.

The rearrangement links TRBV6-6 to TRBJ1-1; 7 positions agree with TRBD1. The V gene's germline CDR1 is MNHNY and CDR2 SVGAGI (reference sequence). V trimming: 7 bases; J trimming: 5 bases; junction bases outside the gene matches: 10. The CDR3 has 14 amino acids. The CDR3 is CASIIGGRGTEAFF. The CDR3 DNA reads TGTGCCAGCATTATTGGGGGCAGGGGGACTGAAGCTTTCTTT.

The chain recombines TRBV2 with TRBJ1-2; weak D call: TRBD1 (5 bases). Trimming shortened V by 8 bases and J by 7 bases, and 20 bases separated the two germline ends. The CDR3 length is 14 residues. Germline V gene sequence: CDR1 SNHLY, CDR2 FYNNEI. The CDR3 here is CASDAAAGRIGYTF. The DNA for the CDR3 is TGTGCCAGCGACGCGGCGGCAGGGAGGATTGGCTACACCTTC.

The rearrangement links TRBV28 to TRBJ1-1, with D unresolved. CDR3 size: 12 residues. Germline CDR1 MDHEN, CDR2 SYDVKM. Trimming removed 4 bases from V and 9 bases from J, with 12 bases in between. The CDR3 loop reads CASSSTKGKAFF. The CDR3 region has the DNA TGTGCCAGCAGTTCAACCAAGGGAAAAGCTTTCTTT. The entire variable domain, with the rest obtained from reference TRBV28 and TRBJ1-1, is as follows: DVKVTQSSRYLVKRTGEKVFLECVQDMDHENMFWYRQDPGLGLRLIYFSYDVKMKEKGDIPEGYSVSREKKERFSLILESASTNQTSMYLCASSSTKGKAFFGQGTRLTVV.

The chain employs TRBV6-6 and TRBJ2-3, with 7 bases aligning to TRBD2. The CDR3 totals 15 residues. The junction had 4 bases not matched to a gene; V was cut back by 2 bases and J by 2 bases. Per germline, CDR1 MNHNY and CDR2 SVGAGI (reference sequence). In DNA form, the CDR3 reads TGTGCCAGCAGTTACGTGGGGGGGATCACAGATACGCAGTATTTT. Translating it yields CASSYVGGITDTQYF.

This chain connects TRBV5-5 to TRBJ1-6; D is unresolved. V was cut by 0 bases and J by 10 bases, with 5 bases left in between. Germline CDR1 is SGHKS and CDR2 is YYEKEE (reference sequence). The CDR3 runs to 12 residues. CDR3: CASSLGGSPLHF. As DNA, the CDR3 is TGTGCCAGCAGCTTGGGCGGATCACCCCTCCACTTT.

The chain carries TRBV29-1 and TRBJ2-1; D is undetermined. The germline gives CDR1 SQVTM, CDR2 ANQGSEA. The CDR3 is 13 amino acids. V lost 1 base, J lost 6 bases, and 10 bases lay in between. As DNA, the CDR3 is TGCAGCGTTGAAGGGAGACTGACCAATGAGCAGTTCTTC. This translates into CSVEGRLTNEQFF.

Note on this clone: No conserved phenylalanine or tryptophan is present at the end of the CDR3, so a read error is the likely explanation. No DNA is shown, since the ends of the CDR3 on it are uncertain; the CDR3 is the one TCRdb lists. The V gene is TRBV10-1, the J gene TRBJ1-2; no check of the table's D call, TRBD1, against the DNA was made. Looked up from germline, CDR1 is WNHNN and CDR2 is SYGVQD (reference sequence). Both ends counted, the CDR3 spans 23 residues. CDR3: CASSEVGQPGNMATPSVPFNLYL.

The rearrangement uses TRBV6-1 and TRBJ2-7; D ambiguous. The V gene lost 7 bases and the J gene lost 1 base, with 11 bases spanning the gap. The CDR3 runs 13 residues. Germline CDR1 MNHNS, CDR2 SASEGT. The CDR3 sequence is CASKGTVSYEQYF. The DNA of the CDR3 is TGTGCCAGCAAAGGTACAGTTTCCTACGAGCAGTACTTC.

The rearrangement uses TRBV7-2 and TRBJ2-1; D call uncertain. The germline gives CDR1 SGHTA, CDR2 FQGNSA. The V and J ends lost 1 base and 7 bases respectively, with 11 bases between them. CDR3 length equals 14 residues. The CDR3 is CASSLGSGSNEQFF. The DNA of the CDR3 is TGTGCCAGCAGCTTAGGATCAGGTTCGAATGAGCAGTTCTTC. The full variable domain, its missing parts supplied by reference TRBV7-2 and TRBJ2-1, is GAGVSQSPSNKVTEKGKDVELRCDPISGHTALYWYRQSLGQGLEFLIYFQGNSAPDKSGLPSDRFSAERTGGSVSTLTIQRTQQEDSAVYLCASSLGSGSNEQFFGPGTRLTVL.

This clone was recorded once. The CDR3 reads CASSLGQGGKTEAFF. In DNA, the CDR3 is TGTGCCAGCAGCCTCGGACAGGGAGGAAAGACTGAAGCTTTCTTT. The chain has TRBV7-6 and TRBJ1-1, with 8 bases fitting TRBD1. This CDR3 is built from 15 residues. The germline V gene has CDR1 SGHVS and CDR2 FNYEAQ. V lost 5 bases, J lost 5 bases, and 10 bases stayed unmatched.